Included here is one T cell receptor beta chain sequence, with context. From its re-call of the 5' RACE reads, TCRdb lists each CDR3 protein once, without DNA. In all, the sample yields approximately 550,000 distinct CDR3 sequences. The record originates from a study of T cells expressing NK-cell markers. Study summary: Beta-chain profiling covered CD3+CD56+NKG2C+, CD3+CD56+NKG2C- and CD3+CD56-NKG2C+ sorted subsets. Sequencing covered eight donors, seven HCMV-seropositive and one seronegative.

The V gene's germline CDR1 is MNHEY and CDR2 SVGAGI. The CDR3 consists of 15 residues. This chain links TRBV6-5 with TRBJ1-6. The origin of this receptor is a young man in good health. Sequenced input: blood T cells: a sorted CD56 or NKG2C T cell subset, CD4+ or CD8+ T cells, or bulk PBMC T cells (not recorded which). CDR3 loop: CASSYEIPYNSPLHF.